Detailed here is one T cell receptor beta chain. Its antigen remains unknown. V shed 4 bases and J shed 9 bases, with 16 bases lying between them. The CDR3 has 13 residues. Germline assignment: CDR1 MDHEN and CDR2 SYDVKM. This sample was included in a study of blood T cells in healthy people across ages. Notes on the study in general: The diversity estimates, figures obtained from one million T cells, were considered underestimates. Samples with more naive T cells showed higher observed beta diversity.

Next came a second PCR, run for about 7 to 12 cycles, which used a sample-barcoded 5' primer along with a J-beta primer mix. TCRdb used MiXCR to reprocess the 5' RACE reads, holding one entry per CDR3 protein. This table has about 1 million distinct CDR3 sequences, around 25% appearing once. The same specimen was also included in a second study, on T cells of mothers and their children. This second study notes: Comparable shaping of TCR recombination output by thymic selection was observed in related and unrelated pairs.

The TCR comes from a girl aged 2-9 years in good health. This rearrangement joins TRBV28 to TRBJ2-7, with D possibly being TRBD2 (6 bases). The sample comprised blood. CDR3 DNA sequence: TGTGCCAGCAGTTCGCTTCTAACGGGAGCGCAGTACTTC. This sequence encodes CASSSLLTGAQYF.